The clone carrying this T cell receptor beta chain turned up a few times. Antigen specificity is unknown. This sample is drawn from a study of beta chain features in type 1 diabetes. Study-level findings and limits: Patients with type 1 diabetes carried fewer insertions and had more deletions at their VDJ junctions.

Every bit of the isolated RNA underwent reverse transcription, so sequencing read expressed TCRB transcripts. Data came from immunoSEQ multiplex PCR; TCRdb stores just in-frame clones and leaves some out. The sample carries 150,000 or so clones, 9.2% recorded once. Sequenced material: central memory CD4+ T cells from blood. The receptor was isolated from a man aged 18 to 29 in good health.

The CDR3 protein is CASSVGGQGEQFF. CDR3 bases: TGTGCCAGCAGCGTAGGAGGTCAGGGTGAGCAGTTCTTC. The chain is built from TRBV9 and TRBJ2-1, with D maybe TRBD1 (5 bases). Germline V CDR1 and CDR2: SGDLS, YYNGEE. The germline V and J ends were trimmed by 0 bases and 9 bases, with 10 bases remaining between them. The CDR3 runs 13 residues.